This is a list of T cell receptor beta chains from one sample in a study of shared clonotypes between healthy human individuals. Only in-frame clones appear in the TCRdb table, and some are missing; sequencing was by immunoSEQ multiplex PCR. Altogether roughly 1,000,000 clones are present, approximately 78% being singletons, with the ten largest covering around 0.6%. What was sequenced was memory CD4+ T cells from PBMCs. These receptors all stem from a young man in good health. Some clones in this sample may be carry-over from other donors' samples. Both conserved end residues are part of each CDR3. The D gene is left open where the match is weak. Part of the rows lack a size; the others show once, few, many or a class for expanded clones.

j_call clone_size v_call d_call cdr3_aa cdr3_nt
TRBJ1-3 - TRBV7-9 - CASSALVISSGNTIYF TGTGCCAGCAGCGCCCTTGTTATTTCTTCTGGAAACACCATATATTTT
TRBJ1-2 - TRBV6-5 - CASSLREGIDGYTF TGTGCCAGCAGTCTTCGGGAGGGTATCGATGGCTACACCTTC
TRBJ2-7 - TRBV5-1 TRBD1 CASSLEGQGSYEQYF TGCGCCAGCAGCTTGGAGGGACAGGGGTCCTACGAGCAGTACTTC
TRBJ1-2 - TRBV30 TRBD1 CASRQGDRYGYTF TGTGCCAGCAGACAGGGTGATCGGTATGGCTACACCTTC
TRBJ2-1 - TRBV7-9 - CASSLLSVTYNEQFF TGTGCCAGCAGCTTACTCTCTGTGACCTACAATGAGCAGTTCTTC
TRBJ1-2 - TRBV27 - CASSSRTVENGYTF TGTGCCAGCAGTTCCAGGACGGTAGAGAATGGCTACACCTTC
TRBJ2-7 once TRBV4-3 - CASSLDRFSSYEQYF TGCGCCAGCAGTCTCGACCGCTTCAGCTCCTACGAGCAGTACTTC
TRBJ1-2 - TRBV12-5 - CASGLVPGGYGYTF TGTGCTAGTGGTTTGGTACCGGGTGGCTATGGCTACACCTTC
TRBJ1-2 - TRBV28 - CASSGQPYGYTF TGTGCCAGCAGCGGACAGCCCTATGGCTACACCTTC
TRBJ2-7 - TRBV15 - CATSRDFSYEQYF TGTGCCACCAGCAGAGATTTCTCCTACGAGCAGTACTTC
TRBJ2-1 - TRBV7-3 TRBD2 CASSSPGLAGGNNEQFF TGTGCCAGCAGCTCACCGGGACTAGCGGGAGGAAACAATGAGCAGTTCTTC
TRBJ2-1 - TRBV20-1 - CSASLARQFF TGCAGTGCTTCACTAGCAAGGCAGTTCTTC
TRBJ2-1 - TRBV19 TRBD1 CASNLAGGNEQFF TGTGCCAGTAACCTGGCAGGGGGTAATGAGCAGTTCTTC
TRBJ1-4 few TRBV21-1 - CATSESLGRWGTNEKLFF TGTGCCACCTCCGAGAGCTTGGGACGCTGGGGAACTAATGAAAAACTGTTTTTT
TRBJ1-5 - TRBV28 TRBD1 CATKPPGGGNQPQHF TGTGCCACTAAACCCCCAGGGGGCGGCAATCAGCCCCAGCATTTT
TRBJ2-7 few TRBV5-1 - CASSTLGSSYEQYF TGCGCCAGCAGCACCCTAGGGAGCTCCTACGAGCAGTACTTC
TRBJ1-4 - TRBV30 - CAWSVGGGGEKLFF TGTGCCTGGAGTGTTGGAGGCGGGGGCGAAAAACTGTTTTTT
TRBJ2-7 - TRBV5-1 TRBD1 CASSLGQGASGEQYF TGCGCCAGCAGCTTAGGACAGGGGGCGTCTGGCGAGCAGTACTTC
TRBJ2-2 - TRBV9 - CASSVALGANTGELFF TGTGCCAGCAGCGTAGCTCTGGGAGCGAACACCGGGGAGCTGTTTTTT
TRBJ2-7 - TRBV4-1 TRBD2 CASSHRAGVNEQYF TGCGCCAGCAGCCATCGAGCGGGAGTTAACGAGCAGTACTTC
TRBJ2-3 - TRBV11-3 TRBD1 CASSQDRDSDTQYF TGTGCCAGCTCCCAGGACAGGGACTCAGATACGCAGTATTTT
TRBJ1-2 - TRBV6-1 - CASTQQDGSYGYTF TGTGCCAGCACCCAACAGGACGGGAGCTATGGCTACACCTTC
TRBJ2-7 - TRBV30 - CAWSVGLPKPLVQYF TGTGCCTGGAGTGTAGGGCTTCCGAAGCCCTTAGTGCAGTACTTC
TRBJ2-2 - TRBV30 - CAWANTGELFF TGTGCCTGGGCGAACACCGGGGAGCTGTTTTTT
TRBJ1-5 - TRBV7-2 - CASSPRTSNQPQHF TGTGCCAGCAGCCCGCGGACTAGCAATCAGCCCCAGCATTTT
TRBJ2-1 few TRBV5-4 - CASSLKAGKNEQFF TGTGCCAGCAGCTTGAAAGCCGGGAAGAATGAGCAGTTCTTC
TRBJ1-1 - TRBV4-1 - CASSQRAGAGTTEAFF TGCGCCAGCAGCCAACGTGCAGGTGCGGGGACCACTGAAGCTTTCTTT
TRBJ2-7 - TRBV12-2 - CAKPGPKGYEQYF TGTGCAAAACCGGGTCCGAAGGGGTACGAGCAGTACTTC
TRBJ1-5 few TRBV9 - CASSPTSRDQPQHF TGTGCCAGCAGCCCCACATCCAGGGATCAGCCCCAGCATTTT
TRBJ1-5 many TRBV4-1 - CASSQSRGDQPQHF TGCGCCAGCAGCCAATCTCGGGGTGATCAGCCCCAGCATTTT
TRBJ1-2 - TRBV28 - CASTQGTPNGYTF TGTGCCAGCACGCAAGGGACACCGAATGGCTACACCTTC
TRBJ2-1 - TRBV18 TRBD1 CASSPQDRAQQFF TGTGCCAGCTCACCACAAGACAGGGCTCAGCAGTTCTTC
TRBJ2-7 few TRBV15 TRBD2 CATSRGGGYIYEQYF TGTGCCACCAGCAGAGGGGGAGGGTACATCTACGAGCAGTACTTC
TRBJ2-5 - TRBV28 TRBD2 CASSSGLAWETQYF TGTGCCAGCAGTAGTGGACTAGCGTGGGAGACCCAGTACTTC
TRBJ2-3 - TRBV29-1 - CSVVGSASTDTQYF TGCAGCGTTGTGGGGAGTGCTAGCACAGATACGCAGTATTTT
TRBJ2-7 - TRBV28 TRBD2 CASRLGLAGGQYF TGTGCCAGCAGGTTGGGACTAGCGGGGGGACAGTACTTC
TRBJ1-4 - TRBV28 - CASRVQSLGGEKLFF TGTGCCAGCAGGGTACAGTCCCTAGGAGGTGAAAAACTGTTTTTT
TRBJ2-2 - TRBV19 - CASSEGGLTGELFF TGTGCCAGTAGTGAGGGGGGTTTAACCGGGGAGCTGTTTTTT
TRBJ2-1 once TRBV5-1 TRBD2 CASSPGTSGINEQFF TGCGCCAGCAGCCCTGGGACTAGCGGGATCAATGAGCAGTTCTTC
TRBJ1-1 - TRBV29-1 TRBD1 CSVTTTGGRAFF TGCAGCGTTACAACAACAGGGGGGAGGGCTTTCTTT
TRBJ2-4 - TRBV18 - CASSPPSQGNIQYF TGTGCCAGCTCACCACCGTCCCAGGGGAACATTCAGTACTTC
TRBJ2-7 - TRBV6-5 TRBD1 CASSYNRGFGVYEQYF TGTGCCAGCAGTTACAACAGGGGGTTCGGCGTCTACGAGCAGTACTTC
TRBJ2-1 - TRBV6-5 TRBD2 CASSGTSGRNEQFF TGTGCCAGCAGTGGGACTAGCGGGAGGAATGAGCAGTTCTTC
TRBJ2-7 once TRBV6-5 TRBD1 CASRRGRGNEQYF TGTGCCAGCAGAAGGGGGCGAGGTAACGAGCAGTACTTC
TRBJ2-1 - TRBV28 TRBD2 CASSLSGGGTNEQFF TGTGCCAGCAGTCTTAGCGGGGGGGGCACGAATGAGCAGTTCTTC
TRBJ2-7 - TRBV2 - CASSQFSYEQYF TGTGCCAGCAGCCAGTTCTCCTACGAGCAGTACTTC
TRBJ1-2 - TRBV5-1 - CASSSNNAYGYTF TGCGCCAGCAGCTCTAATAACGCCTATGGCTACACCTTC
TRBJ1-5 - TRBV5-8 - CASSLVAQGGTQHF TGTGCCAGCAGCTTGGTAGCCCAGGGCGGGACCCAGCATTTT
TRBJ2-3 once TRBV10-3 - CAISLLVGGPDTQYF TGTGCCATCAGTTTGCTTGTCGGGGGCCCAGATACGCAGTATTTT
TRBJ2-3 - TRBV28 - CASSQRPSSYLTDTQYF TGTGCCAGCAGCCAGAGGCCATCATCTTACCTCACAGATACGCAGTATTTT
TRBJ1-2 - TRBV2 - CASSDEFVSGYTF TGTGCCAGCAGTGATGAGTTCGTGAGTGGCTACACCTTC
TRBJ2-3 - TRBV7-9 - CASSEQGRTDTQYF TGTGCCAGCAGCGAACAGGGCCGGACAGATACGCAGTATTTT
TRBJ2-3 - TRBV4-1 - CASSQGDTLNTDTQYF TGCGCCAGCAGCCAAGGGGATACTTTAAACACAGATACGCAGTATTTT
TRBJ1-5 - TRBV10-2 - CASRSTGVTNQPQHF TGCGCCAGCAGGTCTACAGGCGTAACTAATCAGCCCCAGCATTTT
TRBJ1-1 - TRBV15 - CATSRVGNTEAFF TGTGCCACCAGCAGAGTTGGGAACACTGAAGCTTTCTTT
TRBJ1-1 - TRBV5-1 - CASSLQGSGTEAFF TGCGCCAGCAGCTTGCAGGGTAGCGGCACTGAAGCTTTCTTT
TRBJ2-7 - TRBV10-1 TRBD2 CARLEGGVDEQYF TGCGCCCGCCTGGAGGGAGGGGTGGACGAGCAGTACTTC
TRBJ1-3 - TRBV9 - CASSPRPEGTIYF TGTGCCAGCAGCCCACGTCCCGAAGGAACCATATATTTT
TRBJ2-5 - TRBV21-1 - CASSHTSGASKGWEYQETQYF TGTGCCAGCAGCCACACCTCAGGTGCGTCTAAGGGATGGGAATACCAAGAGACCCAGTACTTC
TRBJ1-2 - TRBV10-3 - CAISPDINYGYTF TGTGCCATCAGCCCGGACATTAACTATGGCTACACCTTC